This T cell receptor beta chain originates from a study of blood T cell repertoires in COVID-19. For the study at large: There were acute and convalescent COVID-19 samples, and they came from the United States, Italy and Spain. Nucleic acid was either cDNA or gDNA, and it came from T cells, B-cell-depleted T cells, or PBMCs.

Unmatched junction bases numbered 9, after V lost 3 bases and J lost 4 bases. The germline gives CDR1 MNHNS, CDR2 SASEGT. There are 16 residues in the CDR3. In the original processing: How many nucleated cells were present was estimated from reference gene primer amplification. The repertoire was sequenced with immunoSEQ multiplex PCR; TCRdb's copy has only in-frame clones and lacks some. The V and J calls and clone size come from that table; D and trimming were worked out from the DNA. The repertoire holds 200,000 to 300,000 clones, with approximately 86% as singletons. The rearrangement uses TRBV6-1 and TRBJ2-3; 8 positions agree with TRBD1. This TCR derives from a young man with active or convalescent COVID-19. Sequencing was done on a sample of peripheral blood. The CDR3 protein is CASSDHFGQGSDTQYF. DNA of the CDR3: TGTGCCAGCAGTGACCACTTCGGACAGGGCTCAGATACGCAGTATTTT.